This T cell receptor beta chain was retrieved from a study of Graves' ophthalmopathy and Graves' hyperthyroidism. Study-wide context: Researchers obtained peripheral blood at initial diagnosis, before any treatment had begun.

General study findings and limits: Blood samples also showed most expanded thyroid clonotypes exceeding 0.001 frequency.

This clonotype has a count of ten or more. Its matching antigen is unknown. Diagnosis used clinical symptoms, serum thyroxine, TRAb, thyroid ultrasound and orbital computed tomography. PBMCs had their origin in fresh peripheral blood (about 10 ml). RNA transcripts were the template, and TCR beta CDR3 regions were amplified from them. Investigators did first-round RT-PCR with HTBI primers, then second-round multiplex PCR. In TCRdb, the multiplex PCR reads were re-called with MiXCR into one record per CDR3 protein. The data contain under 350,000 distinct CDR3 sequences, under 20% of them seen just once; the ten biggest clones take up approximately 13%. Sequencing was performed on peripheral blood. The sequence was collected from an adult man with Graves' ophthalmopathy.

The CDR3 reads CASSLVPHGQYF. Written as DNA, the CDR3 is TGTGCCAGCAGTTTAGTTCCCCACGGGCAGTACTTC. V gene TRBV12-3 or TRBV12-4 combines with J gene TRBJ2-7; D unresolved. V was cut by 1 base and J by 9 bases, with 10 bases left in between. CDR3 length: 12 residues.